The entry that follows covers one T cell receptor (beta chain) sequence. The table lists this clone with a few counts. No cognate antigen has been identified for it. No clone much larger than this one lies a single base away; base qualities are absent. The sample comes from a study of blood T cell repertoires in COVID-19 (dated by TCRdb to 2018 to 2021). About the full investigation: Samples covering the acute and convalescent phases of COVID-19 were provided by collaborators in the United States, Italy and Spain. The prospective study material was composed of cDNA or gDNA derived from T cells, B-cell-depleted T cells, or PBMCs. Subjects who had been exposed to COVID-19, were actively infected with it, or had recovered from it provided the deeply sampled blood TCRbeta repertoires that made up the dataset. A freely available public database, intended as a resource for researchers studying the immune response to SARS-CoV-2, is where the repertoires were released. The samples were drawn from two sources: the first 160 participants of the ongoing ImmuneRACE study, and 1,200 or so subjects contributed by 6 global collaborators. Sample metadata almost always included a de-identified subject ID, COVID-19 status, age in years and sex. Where available, HLA class I and class II types were taken from metadata supplied by the sample provider and were not determined by assay-based typing. Here is what the overall study found, with its caveats: The amount of clinical and demographic metadata varied by source and participant and was provided uncurated.

TCRbeta CDR3 regions were amplified from genomic DNA by means of the immunoSEQ Assay, a bias-controlled multiplex PCR. Per the original workflow: The number of nucleated cells in each sample was estimated from the amplification of reference gene primers within the assay. Sequence reads were collapsed and filtered to measure the absolute abundance of every unique TCRbeta CDR3 rearrangement. For each sample, productive Simpson clonality was calculated as the square root of Simpson's diversity index over productive rearrangements. The clones in this table, taken by TCRdb from immuneACCESS, are in-frame only. Not every clone is retained; where verified, under half of the shortfall comes from an unresolved V gene, and the cause of the rest is unknown. For V, J and clone size, that table is used; D and trimming come from the DNA. In this sample the table shows more than 70,000 clones, 88% of which occur a single time. The top ten constitute 5% to 6.5% of the sample.

Each collaborating institution followed its own protocols to collect whole blood in K2EDTA tubes. For TCRbeta analysis, collaborator samples were shipped as frozen whole blood, as isolated PBMCs, or as DNA extracted from either sample type. The CDR3 contains 16 residues, cysteine and phenylalanine counted. The entry retains the CDR3 DNA only, 48 bases that are in frame from base 1. V and J are trimmed by 4 bases and 1 base, and the gene matches miss 3 bases of the junction. CDR1 and CDR2 are read off the germline V gene as SGHAT and FQNNGV. This sequence originates from a man in his fifties or sixties with active COVID-19. Here the chain combines TRBV11-2 and TRBJ2-2; 10 middle bases align to TRBD2. The specimen sequenced was peripheral blood. The CDR3 reads as follows: CASSSSGGVNTGELFF. The DNA is TGTGCCAGCAGCTCGAGCGGGGGGGTGAACACCGGGGAGCTGTTTTTT.